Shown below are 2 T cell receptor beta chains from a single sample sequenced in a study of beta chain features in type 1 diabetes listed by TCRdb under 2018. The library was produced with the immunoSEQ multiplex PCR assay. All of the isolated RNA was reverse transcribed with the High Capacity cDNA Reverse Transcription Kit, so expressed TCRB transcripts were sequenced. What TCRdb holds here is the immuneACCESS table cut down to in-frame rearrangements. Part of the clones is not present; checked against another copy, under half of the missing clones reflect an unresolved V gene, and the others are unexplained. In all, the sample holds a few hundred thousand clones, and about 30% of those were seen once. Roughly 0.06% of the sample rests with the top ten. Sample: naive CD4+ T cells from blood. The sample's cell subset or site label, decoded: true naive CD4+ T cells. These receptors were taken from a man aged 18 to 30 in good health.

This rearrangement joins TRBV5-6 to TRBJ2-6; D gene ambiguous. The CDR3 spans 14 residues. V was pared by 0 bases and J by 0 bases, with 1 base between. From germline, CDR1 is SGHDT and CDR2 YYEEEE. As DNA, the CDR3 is TGTGCCAGCAGCTTGGGCTCTGGGGCCAACGTCCTGACTTTC. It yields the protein CASSLGSGANVLTF. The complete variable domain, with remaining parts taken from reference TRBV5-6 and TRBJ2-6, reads DAGVTQSPTHLIKTRGQQVTLRCSPKSGHDTVSWYQQALGQGPQFIFQYYEEEERQRGNFPDRFSGHQFPNYSSELNVNALLLGDSALYLCASSLGSGANVLTFGAGSRLTVL.

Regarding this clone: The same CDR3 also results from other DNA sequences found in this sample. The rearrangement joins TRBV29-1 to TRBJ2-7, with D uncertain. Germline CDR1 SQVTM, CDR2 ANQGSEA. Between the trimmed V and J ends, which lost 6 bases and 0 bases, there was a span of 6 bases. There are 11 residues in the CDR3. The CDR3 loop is CSVGRSYEQYF. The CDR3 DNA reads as TGCAGCGTCGGACGCTCCTACGAGCAGTACTTC.